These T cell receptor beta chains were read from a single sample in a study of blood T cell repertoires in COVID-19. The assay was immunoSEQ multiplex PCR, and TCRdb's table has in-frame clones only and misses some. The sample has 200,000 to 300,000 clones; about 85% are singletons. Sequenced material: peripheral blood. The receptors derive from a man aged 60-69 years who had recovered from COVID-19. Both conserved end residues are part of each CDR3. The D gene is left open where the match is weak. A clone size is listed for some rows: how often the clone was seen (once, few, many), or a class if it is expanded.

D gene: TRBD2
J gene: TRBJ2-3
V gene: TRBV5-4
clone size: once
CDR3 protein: CASSLELAGGPGTDTQYF
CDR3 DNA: TGTGCCAGCAGCTTGGAACTAGCGGGGGGGCCGGGCACAGATACGCAGTATTTT

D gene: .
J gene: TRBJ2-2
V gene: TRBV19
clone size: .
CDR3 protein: CAVTLLDSSAGELFF
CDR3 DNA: TGTGCCGTCACCCTCCTGGACAGCTCGGCCGGGGAGCTGTTTTTT

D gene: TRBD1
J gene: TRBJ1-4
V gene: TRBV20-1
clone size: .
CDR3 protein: CSASVMTGAEKLFF
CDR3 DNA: TGCAGTGCTAGTGTGATGACAGGGGCTGAAAAACTGTTTTTT

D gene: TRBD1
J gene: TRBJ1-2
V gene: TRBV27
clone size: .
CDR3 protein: CASRPETGRVYGYTF
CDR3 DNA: TGTGCCAGCAGACCCGAGACAGGGCGGGTCTATGGCTACACCTTC

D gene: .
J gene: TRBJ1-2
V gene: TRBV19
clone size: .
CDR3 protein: CASRDTGLYYGYTF
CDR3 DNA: TGTGCCAGTAGGGACACAGGGTTATACTATGGCTACACCTTC

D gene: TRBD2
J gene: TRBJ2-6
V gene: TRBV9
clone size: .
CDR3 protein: CASSVGGGAPGANVLTF
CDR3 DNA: TGTGCCAGCAGCGTCGGCGGGGGGGCCCCCGGGGCCAACGTCCTGACTTTC

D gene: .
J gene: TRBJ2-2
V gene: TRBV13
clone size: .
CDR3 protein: CASSFRGEDGELFF
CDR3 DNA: TGTGCCAGCAGCTTCAGGGGCGAGGACGGGGAGCTGTTTTTT

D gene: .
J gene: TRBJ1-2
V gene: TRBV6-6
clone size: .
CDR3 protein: CASTSNFGGGYGYTF
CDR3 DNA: TGTGCCAGCACTAGCAATTTTGGGGGAGGGTATGGCTACACCTTC

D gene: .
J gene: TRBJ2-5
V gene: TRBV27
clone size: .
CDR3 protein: CASSLSIGEGETQYF
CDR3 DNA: TGTGCCAGCAGTTTATCGATCGGCGAGGGAGAGACCCAGTACTTC

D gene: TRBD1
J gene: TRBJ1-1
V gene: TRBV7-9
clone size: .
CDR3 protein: CAIDRANTEAFF
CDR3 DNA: TGTGCCATCGACAGGGCGAACACTGAAGCTTTCTTT

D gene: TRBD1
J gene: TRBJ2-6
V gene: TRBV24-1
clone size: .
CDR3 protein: CATSDSLTGRANVLTF
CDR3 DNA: TGTGCCACCAGTGATTCGCTGACAGGGCGGGCCAACGTCCTGACTTTC

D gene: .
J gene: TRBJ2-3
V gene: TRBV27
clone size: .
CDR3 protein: CASSLWTHRGDTQYF
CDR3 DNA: TGTGCCAGCAGTTTGTGGACCCACCGGGGGGATACGCAGTATTTT

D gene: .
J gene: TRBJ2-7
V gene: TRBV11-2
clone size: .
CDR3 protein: CASSFSPSYEQYF
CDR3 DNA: TGTGCCAGCAGCTTTAGCCCCTCCTACGAGCAGTACTTC

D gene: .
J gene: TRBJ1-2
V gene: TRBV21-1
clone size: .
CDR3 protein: CARVAPIYGYTF
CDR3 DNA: TGTGCCAGGGTCGCGCCAATCTATGGCTACACCTTC

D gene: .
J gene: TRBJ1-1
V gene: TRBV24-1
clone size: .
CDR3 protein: CATRNGRNTEAFF
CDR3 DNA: TGTGCCACCAGGAACGGGAGGAACACTGAAGCTTTCTTT

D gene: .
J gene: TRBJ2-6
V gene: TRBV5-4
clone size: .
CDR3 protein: CASSLGGSGANVLTF
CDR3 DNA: TGTGCCAGCAGCTTGGGAGGGTCTGGGGCCAACGTCCTGACTTTC

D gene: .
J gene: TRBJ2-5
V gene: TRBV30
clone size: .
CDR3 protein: CAWSALRGAETQYF
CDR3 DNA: TGTGCCTGGAGTGCCCTCAGGGGGGCCGAGACCCAGTACTTC

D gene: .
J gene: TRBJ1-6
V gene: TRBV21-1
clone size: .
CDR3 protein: CASSKVSTINNSPLHF
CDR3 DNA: TGTGCCAGCAGCAAAGTAAGCACGATCAATAATTCACCCCTCCACTTT

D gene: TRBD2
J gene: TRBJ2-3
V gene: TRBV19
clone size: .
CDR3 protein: CASSAGTSGGTDTQYF
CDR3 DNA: TGTGCCAGTAGCGCCGGGACTAGCGGGGGGACAGATACGCAGTATTTT

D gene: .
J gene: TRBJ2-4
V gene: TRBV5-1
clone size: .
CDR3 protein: CASSLESQAKNIQYF
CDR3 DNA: TGCGCCAGCAGCTTGGAGAGTCAGGCGAAAAACATTCAGTACTTC

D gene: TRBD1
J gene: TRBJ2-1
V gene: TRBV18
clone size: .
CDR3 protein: CASSPTGVYNEQFF
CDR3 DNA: TGTGCCAGCTCACCCACAGGGGTGTACAATGAGCAGTTCTTC

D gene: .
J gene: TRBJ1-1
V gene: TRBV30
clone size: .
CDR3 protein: CAWMRTEAFF
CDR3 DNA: TGTGCCTGGATGAGGACTGAAGCTTTCTTT

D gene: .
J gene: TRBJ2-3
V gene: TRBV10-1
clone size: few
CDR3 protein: CASSEPPGHPSPDTQYF
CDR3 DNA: TGCGCCAGCAGTGAGCCCCCGGGACATCCGTCCCCAGATACGCAGTATTTT

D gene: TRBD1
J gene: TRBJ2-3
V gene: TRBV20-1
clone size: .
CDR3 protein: CSAKDRAQYF
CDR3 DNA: TGCAGTGCTAAGGACAGGGCGCAGTATTTT

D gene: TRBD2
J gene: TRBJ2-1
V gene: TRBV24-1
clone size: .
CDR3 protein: CATSDSLTSGVTNEQFF
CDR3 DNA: TGTGCCACCAGTGATTCCCTGACTAGCGGGGTAACCAATGAGCAGTTCTTC

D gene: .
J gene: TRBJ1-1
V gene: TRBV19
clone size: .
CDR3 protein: CASSRGSKTGGSTEAFF
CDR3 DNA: TGTGCCAGTAGTAGGGGATCAAAGACGGGGGGTAGCACTGAAGCTTTCTTT

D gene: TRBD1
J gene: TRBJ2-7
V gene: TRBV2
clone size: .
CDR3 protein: CASSAQGADEQYF
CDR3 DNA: TGTGCCAGCAGTGCCCAGGGGGCGGACGAGCAGTACTTC

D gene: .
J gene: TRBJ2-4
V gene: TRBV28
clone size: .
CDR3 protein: CASSTPVAKNIQYF
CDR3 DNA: TGTGCCAGCAGTACCCCGGTAGCCAAAAACATTCAGTACTTC

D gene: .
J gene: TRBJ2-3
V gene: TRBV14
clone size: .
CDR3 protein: CASSPLGLPILNTQYF
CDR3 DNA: TGTGCCAGCAGCCCATTAGGACTCCCCATTCTGAATACGCAGTATTTT

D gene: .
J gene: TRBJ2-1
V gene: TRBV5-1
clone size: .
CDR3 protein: CASSPGTQNEQFF
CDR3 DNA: TGCGCCAGCAGCCCCGGGACTCAAAATGAGCAGTTCTTC

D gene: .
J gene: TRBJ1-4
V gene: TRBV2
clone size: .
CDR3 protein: CAGGQTMNEKLFF
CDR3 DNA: TGTGCCGGTGGGCAGACGATGAATGAAAAACTGTTTTTT

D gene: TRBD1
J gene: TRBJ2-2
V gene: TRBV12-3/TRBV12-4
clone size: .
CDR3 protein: CASLTGRTGELFF
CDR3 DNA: TGTGCCAGCCTGACAGGGCGGACCGGGGAGCTGTTTTTT

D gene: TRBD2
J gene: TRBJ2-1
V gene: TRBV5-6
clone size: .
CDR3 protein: CASSSLRASGVYNEQFF
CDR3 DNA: TGTGCCAGCAGCTCCCTGAGGGCTAGCGGGGTCTACAATGAGCAGTTCTTC

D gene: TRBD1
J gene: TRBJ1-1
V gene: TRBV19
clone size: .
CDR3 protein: CASITGAAGTEAFF
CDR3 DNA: TGTGCCAGTATCACAGGGGCCGCAGGCACTGAAGCTTTCTTT

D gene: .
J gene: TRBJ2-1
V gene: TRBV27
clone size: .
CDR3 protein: CASSLTEGLHSDEQFF
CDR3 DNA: TGTGCCAGCAGTTTAACGGAGGGACTTCATTCCGATGAGCAGTTCTTC

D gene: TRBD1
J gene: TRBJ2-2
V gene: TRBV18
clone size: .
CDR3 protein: CASSEQGANTGELFF
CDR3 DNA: TGTGCCAGCTCAGAACAGGGGGCGAACACCGGGGAGCTGTTTTTT

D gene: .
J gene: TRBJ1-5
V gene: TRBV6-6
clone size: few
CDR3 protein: CASSYNTVNQPQHF
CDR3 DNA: TGTGCCAGCAGTTACAATACGGTCAATCAGCCCCAGCATTTT